This TCR beta chain originates from a study of cytomegalovirus exposure and HLA in healthy donors (dated by TCRdb to about 2017). Study-wide context: According to an earlier analysis of several hundred of the donors, some 180 million T cells yielded 95 million to 140 million unique TCR beta sequences and 276 Gb of sequence data. To predict cytomegalovirus infection status, the study brought together high-throughput TCR immunosequencing, statistical association of individual TCRs with disease status, and machine learning. In the later analysis, no new phenotypic data were used to find candidate immune exposures; instead, reliance was placed on TCR beta sequences and their occurrence across donors. Donor age, sex, ethnicity and CMV serostatus were compiled alongside the repertoire data. Typing coverage varied by locus: roughly 620-640 donors for A, B, C, DRB1 and DQB1; approximately 560 for DQA1; some 610 for DPA1; roughly 450 for DPB1. Along with the approximately 700-subject first cohort, a separate validation cohort of over a hundred different subjects was used. Of the roughly 410 genotyped donors, 75% to 85% were placed in the genetic ancestry cluster associated with self-reported Caucasian donors. The study used immunosequencing to profile the T cell repertoires of hundreds of subjects and linked those repertoires to cytomegalovirus serostatus. HLA typing included class I and class II loci at four-digit resolution. In a later analysis, previously published TCR beta repertoires from about 640 donors were re-analyzed and high-resolution HLA genotyping was added so that TCR occurrence patterns could be studied. The study aimed to test whether signatures of past pathogen exposure could be identified by cataloging public T cell receptors. Among some 410 genotyped donors of the cohort, an average of around 250,000 unique TCR beta nucleotide sequences was sequenced per donor, of which 15% to 20% were non-productive. All discovery cohort repertoires had been generated using a single sequencing platform. In an earlier analysis of more than 550 of the donors, high-throughput TCR beta sequencing was used to judge whether each TCR beta V gene segment behaved as functional or pseudogenic. A later genetic analysis used genome-wide SNP genotypes for about 60% of the roughly 700 donors, treating that subset as a discovery cohort. Around 330 gigabases of sequencing data and 70 million to 95 million unique TCR sequences made up an early release that covered nearly 650 HLA-typed donors. Four to six DR-DQ haplotypes were handled as single units for association and clustering, since linkage in the cohort was strong. Points the paper makes about the study in general: At a false discovery rate of 0.05, a later analysis linked 16,951 TCR beta sequences to specific HLA alleles. In vitro tests confirmed that a few of the cytomegalovirus-associated TCR beta chains recognize cytomegalovirus antigens. In a later analysis, HLA-associated TCR beta chains were found to be more clonally expanded and to have lower generation probabilities than equally common non-associated chains. Linkage disequilibrium might explain the correlated functional status among segregating V segments, but an unknown experimental factor could not be ruled out. Because counts were too low, roughly 17 rarely observed V segments, including chromosome 9 orphons, were left out of the earlier analysis of some 640 of the donors. The presence/absence analyses assumed that sequencing depth was roughly uniform across donors, and that assumption may not be true. In this cohort, only TCR beta chains were sequenced, and detectable features were limited by the absence of alpha or paired-chain data. The study gave a list of about 170 TCR beta chains associated with cytomegalovirus. For the cohort, immune exposure information was limited to CMV serostatus. A later genetic analysis associated a missense DCLRE1C variant with V-gene and J-gene trimming of TCR beta chains, and an independent cohort replicated the association. Most TCR sequences were observed very rarely across donors, whereas some public TCRs were present in many individuals. The classifier was reported to diagnose cytomegalovirus status with high specificity and sensitivity in both the original and validation cohorts. According to a later analysis, TCR association rates differed among HLA loci, with DRB1 alleles showing the most associated TCRs and HLA-C alleles showing the fewest. In a later genetic analysis, fewer N-insertions in productive TCRs were reported among donors in an Asian-associated ancestry cluster than the roughly 700-donor mean. An earlier analysis of roughly 570 of the donors showed that most TCR beta V segments appeared in productive rearrangements either about 90% or about 30% of the time, which broadly matched IMGT annotations. The authors suggested that the approach could potentially be generalized to other disease states and immunological phenotypes. Because some donors lacked HLA typing at each locus, the association tests relied only on the typed subset. A further reported finding was that TCR beta sequences accurately predicted the HLA-A and HLA-B alleles for most subjects in the first cohort. When HLA alleles, especially DR and DQ, strongly co-occurred, attributing TCR associations to individual alleles was difficult. A later analysis found that most CMV-associated TCR beta chains appeared HLA-restricted, with HLA associations seemingly driven largely by CMV exposure. Some IMGT-functional V segments, including TRBV6-2 and TRBV6-3, could not be told apart with the 87-base-pair reads, so those segments were excluded. Several of the top co-occurrence clusters appeared to be linked to parvovirus B19, influenza, CMV and Epstein-Barr virus, according to a later analysis. A cluster of highly shared sequence variants was judged likely to represent a technical artifact of the sequencing pipeline.

V is reduced by 10 bases and J by 4 bases, leaving a spacing of 18 bases between them. The germline V gene (reference sequence) yields SEHNR for CDR1 and FQNEAQ for CDR2. The CDR3 contains 14 residues, cysteine and phenylalanine counted. This entry keeps only the CDR3 DNA: 42 bases, framed from base 1. Points on this clone: It lacks a known antigen. The input lacks base qualities; no much larger clone sits a single base away.

Library preparation used the immunoSEQ multiplex PCR assay. For the multiplex PCR, a mixture combining 60 forward primers for TCR Vbeta segments and 13 reverse primers for TCR Jbeta segments was used. The CDR3 region of rearranged TCR beta genes was amplified from genomic DNA with a multiplex PCR assay. Amplified TCR beta libraries were sequenced as 87-base-pair reads on the Illumina HiSeq System. The original pipeline was this. Across the 670 or so repertoires, a later analysis counted 80 million or so unique TCR beta chains, roughly 11 million of which were shared by at least two donors. To remove PCR and sequencing errors, raw reads were error-corrected and collapsed into unique sequences using a nearest-neighbor algorithm that merged closely related sequences. V, D and J gene segments were assigned by aligning CDR3 sequences to IMGT reference sequences. For a sequence to be retained, a match of at least six nucleotides to both a V gene segment and a J gene segment was required. Rearrangements were classified as productive when the CDR3 lacked stop codons and remained in frame with V and J, and all other rearrangements were classified as non-productive. CDR3 was defined according to IMGT convention as the region running from the second conserved V-encoded cysteine to the conserved J-encoded phenylalanine. In an earlier analysis of more than 550 of the donors, sequences lacking an unambiguous match to a single V gene segment were excluded. An earlier analysis of a few hundred of the donors classified V segments as functional when productive rearrangements were above 56.7% and as segregating when the standard deviation between donors was above 5%. A statistical classification framework was built to diagnose cytomegalovirus status from the catalog of TCR beta chain sequences. A later analysis assigned V and J genes by comparing TCR nucleotide sequences with IMGT/GENE-DB human TR gene sequences. In a later analysis, CDR3 sequences and most-parsimonious VDJ recombination scenarios were assigned using the TCRdist pipeline. In a later analysis, each TCR beta chain was defined by its CDR3 amino acid sequence together with its V-gene family, and reads without a unique V-gene family were excluded. In a later analysis, some 600 highly shared, low-generation-probability nucleotide sequences were removed to address suspected cross-contamination and a sequencing artifact. In a later analysis, a clonal expansion index was calculated for each public chain from normalized within-repertoire ranks of inferred template counts. In a later analysis, generation probabilities were computed using a VDJ recombination model fitted to out-of-frame rearrangements, and the results were checked against IGoR. A later analysis scored TCR-TCR, TCR-HLA and TCR-CMV co-occurrence with hypergeometric tests, applying a repertoire-size bias correction to TCR pairs. In a later analysis, false discovery rates were estimated by permuting HLA or CMV assignments 20 times. In a later analysis, co-occurring TCRs were grouped using DBSCAN, and TCRdist sequence similarity was added for clustering within HLA-allele-positive subsets. Repertoires with fewer than 30,000 or more than 120,000 public chains were left out of co-occurrence clustering, as were five repertoires with anomalous nucleotide sharing. The source is immuneACCESS, and TCRdb retained only in-frame sequences with V and J called. Part of the clones is not carried over; for the studies checked, unresolved V genes explain less than half of this, and the remainder is unexplained. The V and J calls and the clone size are those of that table, but D and trimming were determined from the DNA. This sample has approximately 95,000 clones in its table, and about four fifths of those were observed once. The ten largest clones add up to 4.2% of the sample.

The cohort comprised 670 or so healthy bone marrow donors. At the time of sampling, every cohort member was nominally healthy, though immune exposures that went unrecorded were likely present. The donor tested CMV seropositive and was one of the 289 seropositive cohort members. A peripheral blood sample was collected from each donor, and TCR beta sequencing was performed on peripheral blood mononuclear cells. Genomic DNA was extracted from the blood cell samples with the Qiagen DNeasy Blood Extraction Kit. Sample: PBMCs. The clonotype originates from a woman in her 70s in good health and CMV-seropositive. The chain is assembled from TRBV7-9 and TRBJ2-3; the D gene is perhaps TRBD2, from 6 matching bases. The encoded CDR3 is CAILPGLQADTQYF. The DNA reads TGTGCCATTCTGCCGGGACTCCAGGCAGATACGCAGTATTTT.